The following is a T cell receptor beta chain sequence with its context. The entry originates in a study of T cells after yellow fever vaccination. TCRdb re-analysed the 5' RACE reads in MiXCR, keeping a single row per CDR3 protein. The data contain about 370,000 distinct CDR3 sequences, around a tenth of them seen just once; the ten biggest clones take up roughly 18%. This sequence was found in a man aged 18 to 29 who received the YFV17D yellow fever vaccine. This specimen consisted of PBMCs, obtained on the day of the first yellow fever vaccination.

As DNA, the CDR3 is TGTGCCAGCAGCGACCGGGCAGGAAACACTGAAGCTTTCTTT. Protein sequence: CASSDRAGNTEAFF. The chain carries TRBV7-8 and TRBJ1-1; D remains ambiguous. CDR1 and CDR2 from the germline V gene are SGHVS and FQNEAQ. V dropped 5 bases and J dropped 2 bases, with 12 bases sitting between them. This CDR3 spans 14 amino acids. Full variable domain (missing parts from reference TRBV7-8 and TRBJ1-1): GAGVSQSPRYKVAKRGQDVALRCDPISGHVSLFWYQQALGQGPEFLTYFQNEAQLDKSGLPSDRFFAERPEGSVSTLKIQRTQQEDSAVYLCASSDRAGNTEAFFGQGTRLTVV.